Detailed here is one T cell receptor (beta chain). What it binds is unknown. The sample is drawn from a study of cytomegalovirus exposure and HLA in healthy donors. Overall study results and limits: The study found most TCR sequences rare, yet found some public TCRs in many donors. The study recorded about 150 TCR beta chains that were cytomegalovirus-associated. Specific recognition of CMV antigens was confirmed in vitro for a few chains (all CMV-associated).

Profiling relied on immunoSEQ multiplex PCR, and the TCRdb table lists in-frame clones only, not all of them. The sample lists about 74,000 clones, 85% to 95% occurring once. The germline gives CDR1 SGDLS, CDR2 YYNGEE. The CDR3 spans 16 residues. V shed 0 bases and J shed 2 bases, with 15 bases lying between them. This chain uses TRBV9 with TRBJ2-7; no clear D gene. Sequenced material: PBMCs. The sequence was collected from a woman younger than 30 in good health and CMV-seropositive. The CDR3 loop is CASSVVRPLGTYEQYF. Written as DNA, the CDR3 is TGTGCCAGCAGCGTAGTGAGGCCTTTAGGTACCTACGAGCAGTACTTC.